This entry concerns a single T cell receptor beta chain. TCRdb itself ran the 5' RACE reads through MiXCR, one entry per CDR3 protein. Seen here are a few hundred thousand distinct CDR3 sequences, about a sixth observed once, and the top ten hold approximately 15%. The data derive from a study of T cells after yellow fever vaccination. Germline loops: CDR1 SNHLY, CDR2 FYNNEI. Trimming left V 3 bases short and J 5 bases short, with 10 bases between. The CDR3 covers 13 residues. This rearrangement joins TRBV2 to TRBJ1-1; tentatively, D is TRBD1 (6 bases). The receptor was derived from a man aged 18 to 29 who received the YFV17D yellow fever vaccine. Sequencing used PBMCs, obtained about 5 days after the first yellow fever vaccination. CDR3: CASSDEGGTEAFF. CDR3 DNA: TGTGCCAGCAGTGATGAAGGGGGGACTGAAGCTTTCTTT.